These T cell receptor beta chains were read from a single sample in a study of human T cells and chemical hapten exposure. TCRdb re-analysed the 5' RACE reads in MiXCR, keeping a single row per CDR3 protein. The sample holds tens of thousands of distinct CDR3 sequences; approximately 16% are singletons and the top ten take about 6.5%. Source of these receptors: a female donor in good health. Each CDR3 is given with its conserved first and last residue. Fields, in order: clone size, D gene, V gene, J gene, CDR3 protein, CDR3 DNA. D genes are given only for firm matches. Size is omitted from some rows. Given values are once, few, many or a class for expanded clones.

>.|TRBD1|TRBV12-3/TRBV12-4|TRBJ2-5
CASSIDREETQYF
TGTGCCAGCAGTATAGACAGGGAGGAGACCCAGTACTTC
>.|TRBD1|TRBV6-2/TRBV6-3|TRBJ2-7
CASTQGQGWDEQYF
TGTGCCAGCACCCAAGGACAGGGTTGGGACGAGCAGTACTTC
>.|.|TRBV6-6|TRBJ2-5
CASTPPVSRGGETQYF
TGTGCCAGCACCCCCCCGGTGTCCCGGGGCGGGGAGACCCAGTACTTC
>few|TRBD1|TRBV5-4|TRBJ2-5
CASSSKRDRETQYF
TGTGCCAGCAGCTCCAAGAGGGACAGAGAGACCCAGTACTTC
>many|.|TRBV10-2|TRBJ1-5
CASSPGQLQPQHF
TGCGCCAGCAGCCCCGGCCAACTGCAGCCCCAGCATTTT
>.|.|TRBV4-2|TRBJ1-4
CASSQDRGEGEKLFF
TGTGCCAGCAGCCAAGATCGGGGGGAGGGGGAAAAACTGTTTTTT
>few|TRBD2|TRBV6-5|TRBJ2-3
CASSYSGAGGPGDTQYF
TGTGCCAGCAGTTACTCTGGGGCGGGAGGGCCCGGAGATACGCAGTATTTT
>few|.|TRBV7-6|TRBJ1-1
CASSWDGLGGTEAFF
TGTGCCAGCAGCTGGGACGGCTTGGGGGGCACTGAAGCTTTCTTT
>.|.|TRBV12-3/TRBV12-4|TRBJ2-1
CASSLDLVGVPYEQFF
TGTGCCAGCAGTTTGGATCTTGTGGGAGTCCCGTATGAGCAGTTCTTC
>few|.|TRBV4-1|TRBJ2-3
CASSGASSTDTQYF
TGCGCCAGCAGCGGAGCTTCTAGCACAGATACGCAGTATTTT
>few|TRBD2|TRBV20-1|TRBJ2-3
CSARAGGPGDTQYF
TGCAGTGCTAGAGCGGGAGGGCCGGGAGATACGCAGTATTTT
>.|.|TRBV6-5|TRBJ1-5
CASSPHPRANQPQHF
TGTGCCAGCAGTCCACATCCCCGGGCCAATCAGCCCCAGCATTTT
>many|.|TRBV10-3|TRBJ2-7
CADRGPPLSYEQYF
TGTGCCGACCGGGGCCCTCCGTTATCGTACGAGCAGTACTTC
>many|.|TRBV3-1|TRBJ1-1
CASSQVRNTEAFF
TGTGCCAGCAGCCAAGTCAGGAACACTGAAGCTTTCTTT
>.|TRBD1|TRBV20-1|TRBJ1-2
CSASPGQGYYGYTF
TGCAGTGCTAGTCCGGGACAGGGATACTATGGCTACACCTTC
>few|.|TRBV20-1|TRBJ2-1
CSASSPKRSYNEQFF
TGCAGTGCTAGCTCCCCAAAGCGTTCCTACAATGAGCAGTTCTTC
>few|.|TRBV24-1|TRBJ2-3
CATSRAASTDTQYF
TGTGCCACCAGTAGGGCAGCCAGCACAGATACGCAGTATTTT
>few|TRBD1|TRBV29-1|TRBJ1-1
CSVATGANTEAFF
TGCAGCGTTGCGACAGGGGCGAACACTGAAGCTTTCTTT
>few|TRBD1|TRBV2|TRBJ1-2
CASAGQAVSYGYTF
TGTGCCAGTGCGGGACAGGCAGTCTCCTATGGCTACACCTTC
>many|.|TRBV28|TRBJ1-5
CASSPLVTGRREPQHF
TGTGCCAGCAGTCCCCTCGTCACGGGGCGTAGGGAGCCCCAGCATTTT
>.|.|TRBV7-9|TRBJ2-1
CASSLGFYWQNEQFF
TGTGCCAGCAGCTTAGGTTTTTATTGGCAAAATGAGCAGTTCTTC
>.|TRBD2|TRBV6-6|TRBJ2-1
CASSYPPDGREVENEQFF
TGTGCCAGCAGTTACCCCCCAGATGGGCGGGAGGTGGAAAATGAGCAGTTCTTC
>many|.|TRBV9|TRBJ1-2
CASSVDPGLAYGYTF
TGTGCCAGCAGCGTAGATCCGGGGTTGGCCTATGGCTACACCTTC
>many|TRBD2|TRBV4-3|TRBJ2-1
CASSQDGRSGGAEQFF
TGCGCCAGCAGCCAAGATGGTCGGAGCGGGGGGGCTGAGCAGTTCTTC
>.|.|TRBV7-2|TRBJ2-5
CASSQGAALQETQYF
TGTGCCAGCAGCCAAGGGGCAGCTCTACAAGAGACCCAGTACTTC
>.|.|TRBV5-6|TRBJ1-4
CASSLGAQSTNEKLFF
TGTGCCAGCAGCTTGGGAGCACAGTCAACTAATGAAAAACTGTTTTTT
>few|.|TRBV11-1|TRBJ1-1
CASSLYRETEAFF
TGTGCCAGCAGCTTATACAGGGAAACTGAAGCTTTCTTT
>once|TRBD1|TRBV5-6|TRBJ2-3
CASSVTGGPDTQYF
TGTGCCAGCAGCGTCACAGGGGGCCCAGATACGCAGTATTTT
>.|TRBD2|TRBV4-1|TRBJ2-3
CASSQKFTGTSGGTDTQYF
TGCGCCAGCAGCCAAAAATTCACCGGGACTAGCGGGGGAACAGATACGCAGTATTTT
>.|.|TRBV10-3|TRBJ2-7
CAISRNLDWLTTDEQYF
TGTGCCATCAGTCGTAACCTGGACTGGCTGACTACGGATGAGCAGTACTTC
>.|.|TRBV6-1|TRBJ1-1
CASSPDKTEAFF
TGTGCCAGCAGCCCCGACAAGACTGAAGCTTTCTTT
>few|.|TRBV3-1|TRBJ1-1
CASSQVFRMDTEAFF
TGTGCCAGCAGCCAAGTTTTCAGGATGGACACTGAAGCTTTCTTT
>.|.|TRBV10-3|TRBJ1-1
CAIEATVNTEAFF
TGTGCCATCGAGGCGACGGTGAACACTGAAGCTTTCTTT
>.|.|TRBV6-5|TRBJ2-1
CASSYDRLVNEQFF
TGTGCCAGCAGTTACGACAGGCTTGTCAATGAGCAGTTCTTC
>.|.|TRBV7-9|TRBJ2-3
CASTPGQDTQYF
TGTGCCAGCACCCCGGGACAAGATACGCAGTATTTT
>.|.|TRBV23-1|TRBJ2-7
CASSQRAQRQYF
TGCGCCAGCAGTCAACGGGCGCAGCGGCAGTACTTC
>.|.|TRBV25-1|TRBJ1-1
CASRIAGSEAFF
TGTGCCAGCAGAATTGCGGGGAGTGAAGCTTTCTTT
>few|.|TRBV29-1|TRBJ2-1
CSMARDTNNEQFF
TGCAGCATGGCCCGGGACACCAACAATGAGCAGTTCTTC
>few|TRBD1|TRBV7-6|TRBJ2-2
CASSLVGDREKLFF
TGTGCCAGCAGCTTAGTCGGGGACAGGGAGAAGCTGTTTTTT
>few|.|TRBV12-3/TRBV12-4|TRBJ1-1
CASSLALFPPEAFF
TGTGCCAGCAGTTTAGCACTGTTCCCCCCCGAAGCTTTCTTT
>few|TRBD1|TRBV4-1|TRBJ2-7
CASSQDQQGSDEQYF
TGCGCCAGCAGCCAAGACCAACAGGGGTCCGACGAGCAGTACTTC
>few|.|TRBV6-1|TRBJ1-1
CASSEGTSNTEAFF
TGTGCCAGCAGTGAGGGCACCTCGAACACTGAAGCTTTCTTT
>few|.|TRBV14|TRBJ2-3
CASSPRTDTQYF
TGTGCCAGCAGCCCCCGCACAGATACGCAGTATTTT
>.|.|TRBV5-1|TRBJ2-3
CASSLFTPNTDTQYF
TGCGCCAGCAGCTTGTTTACTCCGAACACAGATACGCAGTATTTT
>few|.|TRBV20-1|TRBJ1-2
CSASISREGYGYTF
TGCAGTGCTAGCATCTCCAGGGAAGGGTATGGCTACACCTTC